This T cell receptor (beta chain) derives from a study of glioma-infiltrating T cells. Using RNA template, CDR3s of TCR alpha and beta were amplified with iRepertoire arm-PCR. TCRdb processed the multiplex PCR reads anew with MiXCR; each CDR3 protein has one entry. The profile shows a few hundred thousand distinct CDR3 sequences, 41% of them singletons. This CDR3 has 15 residues. CDR1 SGHTS and CDR2 YDEGEE come from the germline V gene. V lost 5 bases, J lost 6 bases, and 10 bases stayed unmatched. In its sample, this clonotype was seen a few times. The chain recombines TRBV5-8 with TRBJ2-7; 11 bases align to TRBD1. Sequencing was done on a sample of glioma tissue, nonneoplastic brain tissue, or PBMCs (not recorded which). This TCR came from a human donor with low-grade glioma or glioblastoma, undergoing nonglioma brain surgery, or in good health (not recorded which). The CDR3: CASRYRTGGASEQYF. Here the CDR3 DNA reads TGTGCCAGCAGGTATAGGACAGGGGGCGCGAGCGAGCAGTACTTC.